The entry that follows covers one T cell receptor beta chain sequence. A junction end diverges from the germline sequence, so it may reflect a read error. This entry comes from a study of cytomegalovirus exposure and HLA in healthy donors. Vbeta (60) and Jbeta (13) primers were used in the PCR. The assay was immunoSEQ multiplex PCR, and TCRdb's table has in-frame clones only and misses some. This sample's table has around 100,000 clones. The CDR3 is made up of 15 amino acids. The germline CDR1 and CDR2 sequences are SGHTA and FQGNSA. The gene calls are TRBV7-2 and TRBJ1-3; 7 bases align to TRBD1. Input material: PBMCs. This receptor was identified in a man aged 45-65 years in good health and CMV-seronegative. Here the CDR3 DNA reads TGTGCCAGCAGCGCGGACAGGAACTCTGGGAACACCATATATTTT. Translation gives CASSADRNSGNTIYF.